This T cell receptor beta chain comes out of a study of a mutant IDH1 vaccine in newly diagnosed glioma. Study at large: Commencement of vaccination occurred 4-6 weeks following radiotherapy alone, or concurrently with temozolomide cycles.

The method was immunoSEQ multiplex PCR; TCRdb's version includes in-frame clones alone and lacks a portion of them. The sample lists around 62,000 clones, about 89% occurring once. Whole-study results and caveats: Vaccine-induced responses were seen in under 95% of patients, spanning several MHC alleles. Changes to the top peripheral T cell clonotypes appeared unrelated to pseudoprogression.

This CDR3 comprises 15 residues. The germline V gene encodes CDR1 LGHNA and CDR2 YNFKEQ. V gave up 1 base and J gave up 2 bases, with 11 bases separating them. As concerns this clone: Its cognate antigen is unknown.

The time point was: week 11, during vaccination. Every vaccine dose comprised 300 ug of mutant IDH1 20-mer peptide plus topical imiquimod. The astrocytomas were IDH1-mutant, ATRX-negative, and WHO grade 3 or 4. The source of this sequence is a man between 40 and 49 years old with glioma. The genes are TRBV4-2 and TRBJ2-5; perhaps D is TRBD1 or TRBD2 (5 bases each). The source was PBMCs, collected from a glioma patient whose treatment included an IDH1 peptide vaccine. CDR3 nucleotide sequence: TGTGCCAGCAGCCAAGCGCCGGGACCTCAAGAGACCCAGTACTTC. This translates into CASSQAPGPQETQYF.